A single sample gave rise to the 22 T cell receptor beta chains below, sequenced in a study of CD8 T cells in Susac syndrome. When the RNA was reverse transcribed, random hexamers were used with an input of roughly 0.5 to 1 ug. TCRdb processed the immunoSEQ multiplex PCR reads anew with MiXCR; each CDR3 protein has one entry. This repertoire shows some 110,000 distinct CDR3 sequences, around 94% found once; its top ten account for under 0.095%. Sequencing was done on a sample of CD4+ T cells from PBMCs. The receptor source for this set is a human donor with multiple sclerosis.

This clonotype was found a few times. This chain joins TRBV18 and TRBJ1-2; D is uncertain. Between the trimmed V and J ends, which lost 0 bases and 2 bases, there was a span of 7 bases. CDR1 is KGHSH and CDR2 is LQKENI in the germline V gene. The CDR3 consists of 14 residues. The CDR3 is CASSPPVVNYGYTF. CDR3 coding DNA: TGTGCCAGCTCACCACCCGTGGTGAACTATGGCTACACCTTC.

The rearrangement links TRBV30 to TRBJ2-7; D is perhaps TRBD2 (5 bases). CDR3 length equals 12 residues. V was shortened by 2 bases and J by 7 bases, with 12 bases between the two germline ends. Germline values: CDR1 GTSNPN, CDR2 SVGIG (reference sequence). This CDR3 is CAWSRFRREQYF. CDR3 nucleotide sequence: TGTGCCTGGAGTCGGTTCAGGAGGGAGCAGTACTTC. The full variable domain, rest sourced from reference TRBV30 and TRBJ2-7, is SQTIHQWPATLVQPVGSPLSLECTVEGTSNPNLYWYRQAAGRGLQLLFYSVGIGQISSEVPQNLSASRPQDRQFILSSKKLLLSDSGFYLCAWSRFRREQYFGPGTRLTVT.

V gene TRBV12-3 or TRBV12-4 combines with J gene TRBJ1-1; possible D gene TRBD1, 5 bases. CDR3 length equals 14 residues. Trimming took 0 bases from V and 5 from J, leaving 10 bases between them. The CDR3 DNA reads TGTGCCAGCAGTTTAGCGCTGGGGGAGACTGAAGCTTTCTTT. Amino acid sequence: CASSLALGETEAFF.

The DNA for the CDR3 is TGTGCCAGCAGCCAAGATGGAGAACAGCCCCAGCATTTT. Protein sequence: CASSQDGEQPQHF. The chain links TRBV3-1 to TRBJ1-5; D gene uncertain. Germline CDR1 and CDR2: LGHDT and YNNKEL (reference sequence). V dropped 0 bases and J dropped 7 bases, with 7 bases sitting between them. This CDR3 is built from 13 residues.

V gene TRBV20-1 combines with J gene TRBJ2-4, with a weak D call TRBD1 (6 bases). Germline V CDR1 and CDR2: DFQATT, SNEGSKA (reference sequence). This CDR3 contains 14 residues. V gave up 6 bases and J gave up 0 bases, with 12 bases separating them. The DNA for the CDR3 is TGCAGTGCGCGACAGGACCTAGCCAAAAACATTCAGTACTTC. This sequence encodes CSARQDLAKNIQYF.

The count of this clonotype is one. The chain recombines TRBV25-1 with TRBJ2-7; no definite D call. CDR1 is MGHDK, CDR2 SYGVNS, per germline. The CDR3 has 15 amino acids. V was pared by 3 bases and J by 6 bases, with 18 bases between. CDR3 amino acids: CASSENQVTHSEQYF. CDR3 in DNA: TGTGCCAGCAGTGAGAATCAGGTAACCCATTCCGAGCAGTACTTC.

This chain joins TRBV25-1 and TRBJ1-5, with D uncertain. The CDR3 is 14 amino acids. The germline gives CDR1 MGHDK, CDR2 SYGVNS. Trimming cost V 4 bases and J 5 bases, with 12 bases left between them. The CDR3 loop is CASSGSFTHQPQHF. In DNA, the CDR3 is TGTGCCAGCAGTGGATCATTTACGCATCAGCCCCAGCATTTT.

The chain has TRBV28 and TRBJ2-7, with 10 bases matching TRBD1. The CDR3 loop spans 14 amino acids. Trimming took 7 bases from V and 9 from J; bases not matched to a gene: 12. Germline CDR1 and CDR2: MDHEN and SYDVKM. CDR3 DNA sequence: TGTGCCAGCAACATTGACAGGGGGCCTTCGGGGCAGTACTTC. This translates into CASNIDRGPSGQYF.

The sample holds a few counts of this clonotype. CDR3 loop: CASRASGTLEQYF. The DNA for the CDR3 is TGTGCCAGCAGAGCATCCGGGACACTCGAGCAGTACTTC. This chain joins TRBV12-3 or TRBV12-4 and TRBJ2-7; D might be TRBD1 (6 bases). Trimming pared 6 bases from V and 6 bases from J, leaving 15 bases between. The CDR3 contains 13 residues.

The genes are TRBV20-1 and TRBJ1-1; D is undetermined. This CDR3 region has 16 residues. Per the germline V gene, CDR1 is DFQATT and CDR2 is SNEGSKA (reference sequence). Deletions cut 0 bases from V and 1 base from J, with 15 bases between. CDR3 DNA sequence: TGCAGTGCTAGAGACCCCCGGAAACGGGAGAACACTGAAGCTTTCTTT. Protein: CSARDPRKRENTEAFF.

DNA of the CDR3: TGTGTCCTAGGACGGGGGGGCCCCGAGCCGCAGTATTTT. Translating it yields CVLGRGGPEPQYF. The chain uses TRBV7-2 and TRBJ2-3; 8 bases align to TRBD2. In germline, CDR1 is SGHTA, CDR2 FQGNSA. The CDR3 runs to 13 residues. The full variable domain, its missing parts supplied by reference TRBV7-2 and TRBJ2-3, is GAGVSQSPSNKVTEKGKDVELRCDPISGHTALYWYRQSLGQGLEFLIYFQGNSAPDKSGLPSDRFSAERTGGSVSTLTIQRTQQEDSAVYLCVLGRGGPEPQYFGPGTRLTVL.

The chain uses TRBV5-6 and TRBJ1-6, with 9 bases lining up with TRBD1. CDR3 length: 15 amino acids. The germline V gene encodes CDR1 SGHDT and CDR2 YYEEEE. The ends lost 2 bases at V and 9 bases at J; junction bases unmatched: 6. DNA of the CDR3: TGTGCCAGCAGCTTTACAGGGGGCGCGGGTTCACCCCTCCACTTT. Protein product: CASSFTGGAGSPLHF.

This chain links TRBV7-2 with TRBJ1-3; unclear D gene. From germline, CDR1 is SGHTA and CDR2 FQGNSA. The V end lost 1 base, the J end lost 2 bases, and 9 bases lay between the germline ends. The CDR3 has 15 residues. The DNA for the CDR3 is TGTGCCAGCAGCTTAGTTCCGGGCACTGGAAACACCATATATTTT. Translation gives CASSLVPGTGNTIYF.

The chain has TRBV6-4 and TRBJ1-5, with 10 bases identical to TRBD1. The ends lost 6 bases at V and 7 bases at J; junction bases unmatched: 30. The germline gives CDR1 MRHNA, CDR2 SNTAGT. CDR3 length: 22 residues. CDR3 protein: CASRTGTGVPAKKTLFRQPQHF. The CDR3 bases are TGTGCCAGCAGGACCGGGACAGGGGTTCCCGCCAAGAAAACTTTGTTCAGGCAGCCCCAGCATTTT.

The rearrangement links TRBV28 to TRBJ2-1, with D tentatively TRBD1 or TRBD2 (5 bases each). In germline, CDR1 is MDHEN, CDR2 SYDVKM. CDR3 length equals 13 residues. V was cut by 4 bases and J by 10 bases, with 14 bases left in between. The CDR3 coding sequence is TGTGCCAGCAGTTCCCCCTGGGGGACCGAGCAGTTCTTC. Protein product: CASSSPWGTEQFF.

This rearrangement joins TRBV27 to TRBJ1-1; D gene uncertain. Germline CDR1 is MNHEY and CDR2 is SMNVEV (reference sequence). The CDR3 runs 14 residues. Trimming cost V 2 bases and J 0 bases, with 7 bases left between them. The CDR3 nucleotides read TGTGCCAGCAGTTTAGGACGGATGAACACTGAAGCTTTCTTT. The encoded protein is CASSLGRMNTEAFF.

The chain couples TRBV20-1 to TRBJ2-1, with 15 bases matching TRBD2. V gave up 0 bases and J gave up 8 bases; unmatched junction bases: 17. Per the germline V gene, CDR1 is DFQATT and CDR2 is SNEGSKA (reference sequence). The CDR3 runs 20 residues. The CDR3 nucleotides are TGCAGTGCTAGAGATAAAAGGCCGCTCCTGGGACTAGCGGGGGGCGATGAGCAGTTCTTC. Amino acid sequence: CSARDKRPLLGLAGGDEQFF.

The rearrangement links TRBV27 to TRBJ1-2; TRBD1 matches 8 bases. This CDR3 has 14 residues. V trimming: 5 bases; J trimming: 4 bases; junction bases outside the gene matches: 6. CDR1 and CDR2 from the germline V gene are MNHEY and SMNVEV (reference sequence). The CDR3 DNA reads TGTGCCAGCAGTCCCAGGGGGCCCTCCTATGGCTACACCTTC. It yields the protein CASSPRGPSYGYTF.

CDR3 loop: CSADRGRSTDTQYF. The CDR3 DNA reads TGCAGCGCGGACAGGGGGCGAAGCACAGATACGCAGTATTTT. V usage is TRBV29-1 and J usage is TRBJ2-3; 11 positions agree with TRBD1. The CDR3 has 14 amino acids. In germline, CDR1 is SQVTM, CDR2 ANQGSEA. With 7 bases clipped from V and 0 bases from J, the junction kept 3 bases outside the gene matches.

The chain has TRBV5-1 and TRBJ2-2; D is possibly TRBD2 (6 bases). Germline assignment: CDR1 SGHRS and CDR2 YFSETQ. Deletions cut 5 bases from V and 1 base from J, with 12 bases between. This CDR3 has 15 amino acids. This CDR3 is CASSAQTRNTGELFF. The CDR3 DNA reads as TGCGCCAGCAGTGCCCAGACTAGGAACACCGGGGAGCTGTTTTTT.

In this sample, this clonotype turned up once. This chain joins TRBV20-1 and TRBJ2-2, with D possibly TRBD1 on 5 matching bases. CDR3 length: 16 residues. Germline assignment: CDR1 DFQATT and CDR2 SNEGSKA (reference sequence). V was shortened by 3 bases and J by 0 bases, with 14 bases between the two germline ends. CDR3 loop: CSAREPGKSNTGELFF. CDR3 nucleotides: TGCAGTGCTAGGGAACCAGGGAAATCGAACACCGGGGAGCTGTTTTTT.

The chain combines TRBV6-2 or TRBV6-3 with TRBJ1-6; D is perhaps TRBD1 (6 bases). This CDR3 spans 17 amino acids. V was cut by 6 bases and J by 3 bases, with 18 bases left in between. Germline V CDR1 and CDR2: MNHEY, SVGEGT. Here the CDR3 reads CASRLRGTRGYNSPLHF. The CDR3, as DNA: TGTGCCAGCAGACTTCGGGGGACAAGAGGCTATAATTCACCCCTCCACTTT.